These 26 T cell receptor beta chains share one sample of origin, sequenced in a study of blood T cell repertoires in COVID-19. TCRdb's table, derived via immunoSEQ multiplex PCR, lists solely in-frame clones and lacks some. The table lists around 200,000 clones, nearly 90% of them singletons. Sequencing was performed on peripheral blood. These TCRs come from a woman between 18 and 30 years old who had recovered from COVID-19.

V usage is TRBV27 and J usage is TRBJ1-1; TRBD1 might be the D (5 bases). Germline V gene sequence: CDR1 MNHEY, CDR2 SMNVEV (reference sequence). Trimming took 0 bases from V and 11 from J, leaving 13 bases between them. CDR3 length: 13 amino acids. For the CDR3, the DNA is TGTGCCAGCAGTTTATCGGGGCAAATTGGGGCTTTCTTT. It encodes CASSLSGQIGAFF.

This chain joins TRBV24-1 and TRBJ2-1, with 8 bases lining up with TRBD1. This CDR3 is 15 amino acids long. With V trimmed by 4 bases and J by 3 bases, 4 bases remained unmatched. The germline V gene has CDR1 KGHDR and CDR2 SFDVKD. The CDR3 region has the DNA TGTGCCACCAGTGACTCTGACAGGGGCTACAATGAGCAGTTCTTC. Encoded protein: CATSDSDRGYNEQFF.

The J gene is TRBJ2-1, the V gene TRBV2; 7 positions match TRBD1. The germline CDR1 and CDR2 sequences are SNHLY and FYNNEI. The junction had 13 bases not matched to a gene; V was cut back by 6 bases and J by 2 bases. The CDR3 contains 17 residues. This CDR3 is CASRGRQGFYPYNEQFF. CDR3 nucleotides: TGTGCCAGCAGAGGAAGACAGGGCTTTTACCCCTACAATGAGCAGTTCTTC.

The chain joins TRBV27 to TRBJ2-7; D not resolved. This CDR3 is built from 15 residues. Germline CDR1 and CDR2: MNHEY and SMNVEV (reference sequence). The V end lost 1 base, the J end lost 1 base, and 11 bases lay between the germline ends. CDR3 DNA sequence: TGTGCCAGCAGTTTATACCCACCAGATTCCTACGAGCAGTACTTC. Translated: CASSLYPPDSYEQYF.

The V call is TRBV5-1, the J call TRBJ2-3; 7 positions match TRBD2. Germline values: CDR1 SGHRS, CDR2 YFSETQ. This CDR3 is 14 amino acids long. V was clipped by 2 bases and J by 2 bases; unmatched bases: 2. The CDR3 loop reads CASSFGGITDTQYF. DNA for the CDR3: TGCGCCAGCAGCTTCGGGGGGATCACAGATACGCAGTATTTT.

V usage is TRBV5-5 and J usage is TRBJ2-7; the D gene is possibly TRBD2 (5 bases). This CDR3 spans 13 amino acids. Germline V gene sequence: CDR1 SGHKS, CDR2 YYEKEE (reference sequence). V lost 0 bases and J lost 9, with 13 bases in between. As DNA, the CDR3 is TGTGCCAGCAGCTTGGATGTGGCGGGTAGGCAGTACTTC. Its translation is CASSLDVAGRQYF.

The V gene is TRBV7-9, the J gene TRBJ2-7; TRBD1 matches at 10 bases. CDR1 is SEHNR, CDR2 FQNEAQ, per germline (reference sequence). V lost 4 bases to trimming and J lost 6 bases; unmatched junction nucleotides: 6. This CDR3 region has 14 residues. CDR3 sequence reads: CASSSTGGYSEQYF. In DNA form, the CDR3 reads TGTGCCAGCAGCTCGACAGGGGGCTATAGCGAGCAGTACTTC.

Comment on this clone: Additional DNA sequences in this sample encode the identical CDR3. V and J are TRBV4-2 and TRBJ2-3, with 8 bases identical to TRBD1. The junction had 0 bases not matched to a gene; V was cut back by 1 base and J by 3 bases. The CDR3 loop spans 14 amino acids. In germline, CDR1 is LGHNA, CDR2 YNFKEQ. The CDR3 DNA follows: TGTGCCAGCAGCCAAGGGACAGGGACAGATACGCAGTATTTT. Translating it yields CASSQGTGTDTQYF.

The rearrangement joins TRBV3-1 (or the pseudogene TRBV3-2) to TRBJ2-1; TRBD1 might be the D (5 bases). CDR3 size: 13 residues. The germline gives CDR1 LGHDT, CDR2 YNNKEL (reference sequence). V shed 4 bases and J shed 4 bases, with 8 bases lying between them. The CDR3 coding sequence is TGTGCCAGCAGCCTCAGGGTTTACAATGAGCAGTTCTTC. It is translated as CASSLRVYNEQFF.

This clone has only one observation. This sequence joins TRBV28 and TRBJ1-5; 7 bases align to TRBD1. The length of the CDR3 is 15 residues. After removal of 6 bases from V and 3 bases from J, the junction contained 8 bases not matched to a gene. Per germline, CDR1 MDHEN and CDR2 SYDVKM. CDR3 loop: CASRTSGQINQPQHF. In DNA, the CDR3 is TGTGCCAGCAGAACCTCGGGACAGATCAATCAGCCCCAGCATTTT.

This clone was picked up a small number of times. The gene calls are TRBV2 and TRBJ1-5; weak D call: TRBD1 (5 bases). Trimming shortened V by 5 bases and J by 3 bases, and 14 bases separated the two germline ends. This CDR3 is built from 15 residues. Germline loops: CDR1 SNHLY, CDR2 FYNNEI. In nucleotides, the CDR3 is TGTGCCAGCAGTCGATTCCAGGGAATCAATCAGCCCCAGCATTTT. Translated, it gives CASSRFQGINQPQHF.

The gene calls are TRBV9 and TRBJ2-1; 8 bases line up with TRBD2. In germline, CDR1 is SGDLS, CDR2 YYNGEE. Unmatched junction bases numbered 12, after V lost 2 bases and J lost 5 bases. This CDR3 has 17 residues. DNA for the CDR3: TGTGCCAGCAGCGTCCCGCGGCTAGCGGGCGCTCACAATGAGCAGTTCTTC. Protein: CASSVPRLAGAHNEQFF. Full variable domain (outside the CDR3, taken from reference TRBV9 and TRBJ2-1): DSGVTQTPKHLITATGQRVTLRCSPRSGDLSVYWYQQSLDQGLQFLIQYYNGEERAKGNILERFSAQQFPDLHSELNLSSLELGDSALYFCASSVPRLAGAHNEQFFGPGTRLTVL.

This clone was seen a few times. V and J are TRBV19 and TRBJ1-2, with 8 bases fitting TRBD1. J lost 7 bases, V lost 1 base, and 2 bases had no gene match. The length of the CDR3 is 13 residues. CDR1 and CDR2 from the germline V gene are LNHDA and SQIVND (reference sequence). This CDR3 reads CASSIAGGSGYTF. The CDR3 bases are TGTGCCAGTAGTATAGCAGGGGGCAGTGGCTACACCTTC.

This sequence joins TRBV18 and TRBJ1-2; perhaps TRBD1 as D (6 bases). Germline V gene data show CDR1 as KGHSH and CDR2 as LQKENI. This CDR3 region has 12 residues. The V end was cut by 6 bases, the J end by 7 bases, with 12 bases between. CDR3 in DNA: TGTGCCAGCTCGTCAGGGGTCATTGGCTACACCTTC. This encodes CASSSGVIGYTF.

The J gene is TRBJ1-1, the V gene TRBV6-5; D is possibly TRBD1 (5 bases). Trimming cost V 7 bases and J 2 bases, with 11 bases left between them. The CDR3 contains 13 residues. Germline CDR1 MNHEY, CDR2 SVGAGI. DNA for the CDR3: TGTGCCAGCACCGACGACAGCAACACTGAAGCTTTCTTT. This sequence encodes CASTDDSNTEAFF.

This clone was detected a few times. The chain is built from TRBV27 and TRBJ2-7; TRBD2 matches 10 bases. CDR3 length: 14 residues. The germline gives CDR1 MNHEY, CDR2 SMNVEV (reference sequence). With V trimmed by 4 bases and J by 6 bases, 6 bases remained unmatched. The CDR3 DNA follows: TGTGCCAGCAGTTATTCTAGCGGGAGTTCCGAGCAGTACTTC. Protein sequence: CASSYSSGSSEQYF.

The CDR3 nucleotides read TGTGCCAGCTCACCTAAGGGGGCGGGGACTGAAGCTTTCTTT. Encoded protein: CASSPKGAGTEAFF. The chain joins TRBV18 to TRBJ1-1, with 7 bases fitting TRBD1. Germline trimming cut 3 bases from V and 5 bases from J; bases unmatched to any gene: 6. Germline-derived CDR1 and CDR2 are KGHSH and LQKENI. The CDR3 totals 14 residues.

The gene calls are TRBV19 and TRBJ2-1; tentative D call: TRBD2 (6 bases). The CDR3 contains 13 residues. Germline V gives CDR1 LNHDA, CDR2 SQIVND (reference sequence). With 4 bases removed from V and 5 bases from J, the gap between germline ends came to 9 bases. The CDR3: CASSTGLNNEQFF. For the CDR3, the DNA is TGTGCCAGTAGTACGGGACTCAACAATGAGCAGTTCTTC.

The chain couples TRBV4-1 to TRBJ1-1; 10 bases agree with TRBD1. CDR1 is MGHRA and CDR2 is YSYEKL in the germline V gene. The junction had 2 bases not matched to a gene; V was cut back by 1 base and J by 3 bases. This CDR3 comprises 15 residues. The CDR3 DNA is TGCGCCAGCAGCCAAGTTGGGACAGGGGACACTGAAGCTTTCTTT. Its translation is CASSQVGTGDTEAFF.

The chain links TRBV2 to TRBJ2-2; 7 positions match TRBD2. This CDR3 region has 12 residues. Unmatched junction bases numbered 4, after V lost 9 bases and J lost 6 bases. CDR1 is SNHLY and CDR2 is FYNNEI in the germline V gene. The CDR3 DNA reads TGTGCCAGTTTTCGGGGGGCCGGGGAGCTGTTTTTT. Translating it yields CASFRGAGELFF.

The chain has TRBV12-3 or TRBV12-4 and TRBJ2-1, with D possibly TRBD1 on 6 matching bases. The CDR3 is 12 residues long. V lost 5 bases and J 8 bases, leaving 10 bases between the germline ends. The CDR3 reads CASSPDSYEQFF. CDR3 coding DNA: TGTGCCAGCAGTCCGGACAGTTATGAGCAGTTCTTC.

V is TRBV11-2 and J is TRBJ2-1, with 12 bases that match TRBD2. The CDR3 is made up of 15 amino acids. The ends lost 4 bases at V and 6 bases at J; junction bases unmatched: 4. Germline CDR1 is SGHAT and CDR2 is FQNNGV. The CDR3 DNA reads as TGTGCCAGCAGCTCCCTAGCGGGGGGGGGCAATGAGCAGTTCTTC. Residues: CASSSLAGGGNEQFF.

V gene TRBV2 combines with J gene TRBJ1-5; 7 positions agree with TRBD1. Germline CDR1 reads SNHLY; CDR2 reads FYNNEI. V was clipped by 7 bases and J by 7 bases; unmatched bases: 10. CDR3 size: 14 residues. CDR3 region: CASTRQGTRQPQHF. The DNA for the CDR3 is TGTGCCAGCACCAGACAGGGTACCAGGCAGCCCCAGCATTTT. Full variable domain (remainder filled in from reference TRBV2 and TRBJ1-5): EPEVTQTPSHQVTQMGQEVILRCVPISNHLYFYWYRQILGQKVEFLVSFYNNEISEKSEIFDDQFSVERPDGSNFTLKIRSTKLEDSAMYFCASTRQGTRQPQHFGDGTRLSIL.

V and J are TRBV9 and TRBJ1-3; D remains unclear. CDR3 length equals 16 residues. The V end was cut by 3 bases, the J end by 0 bases, with 13 bases between. CDR1 is SGDLS, CDR2 YYNGEE, per germline. For the CDR3, the DNA is TGTGCCAGCAGCGGAGCGATAGAAGTCTCTGGAAACACCATATATTTT. Translating gives CASSGAIEVSGNTIYF.

The J gene is TRBJ2-7, the V gene TRBV6-1, with D maybe TRBD1 (6 bases). Per the germline V gene, CDR1 is MNHNS and CDR2 is SASEGT. V was pared by 4 bases and J by 3 bases, with 31 bases between. This CDR3 region has 20 residues. The CDR3 loop is CASSATLLTGMAVRGYEQYF. Written as DNA, the CDR3 is TGTGCCAGCAGTGCCACGCTACTTACAGGGATGGCAGTCCGTGGCTACGAGCAGTACTTC.

The genes are TRBV29-1 and TRBJ2-3; D possibly corresponds to TRBD1 (6 bases). The CDR3 contains 14 residues. Per the germline V gene, CDR1 is SQVTM and CDR2 is ANQGSEA. V gave up 6 bases and J gave up 3 bases, with 16 bases separating them. In DNA, the CDR3 is TGCAGCGTGGGGTTCGCGACAGGTACAGATACGCAGTATTTT. Residues: CSVGFATGTDTQYF.